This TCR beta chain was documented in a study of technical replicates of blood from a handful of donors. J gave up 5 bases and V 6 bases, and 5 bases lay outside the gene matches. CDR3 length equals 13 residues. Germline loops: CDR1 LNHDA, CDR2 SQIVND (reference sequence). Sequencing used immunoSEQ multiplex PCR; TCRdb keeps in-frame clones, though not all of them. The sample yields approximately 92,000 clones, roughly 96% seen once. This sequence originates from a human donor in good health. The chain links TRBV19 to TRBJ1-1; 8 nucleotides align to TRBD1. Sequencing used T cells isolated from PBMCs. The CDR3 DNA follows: TGTGCCAGTAGCCGGACAGGGAAAACTGAAGCTTTCTTT. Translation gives CASSRTGKTEAFF.